Here is one T cell receptor (beta chain) with its context. This CDR3 region has 13 residues. V was clipped by 6 bases and J by 6 bases; unmatched bases: 5. Germline values: CDR1 SNHLY, CDR2 FYNNEI. These data originate in a study of cytomegalovirus exposure and HLA in healthy donors. The protocol was immunoSEQ multiplex PCR, while the TCRdb copy is restricted to in-frame clones and leaves out a portion. The sample holds 100,000 to 150,000 clones, 95% to 96% seen once. J is TRBJ1-2 and V is TRBV2; 9 bases line up with TRBD1. Material: PBMCs. This TCR came from a young man in good health and CMV-seronegative. The CDR3 nucleotides read TGTGCCAGCAGGACAGGGGGGAGGGATGGCTACACCTTC. As protein: CASRTGGRDGYTF.